This TCR beta chain was profiled in a study of T cell responses to AZD1222 COVID-19 vaccine. Findings and limits, study-wide: Scientists sampled the repertoires only once the peak T cell response had passed. Dominant at 160-218 and 743-854, vaccine-associated CD4 TCRs also spanned spike. Possibly, clonal diversity was underestimated; donors were largely white British and included more females. Targeting of unmutated variant regions was reportedly seen in nearly half of spike-specific TCRs.

Concerning this clone itself: Its target is unknown.

With 4 bases removed from V and 2 bases from J, the gap between germline ends came to 8 bases. Germline V gene sequence: CDR1 LGHDT, CDR2 YNNKEL (reference sequence). CDR3 size: 14 residues. TCRdb keeps only in-frame clones here, not all; method: immunoSEQ multiplex PCR. The data show tens of thousands of clones, with approximately 89% seen just once and approximately 9.1% held by the top ten. This receptor was identified in an adult who received the MenACWY meningococcal vaccine as a control. The chain uses TRBV3-1 (or the pseudogene TRBV3-2) and TRBJ2-2, with D perhaps matching TRBD1 (5 bases). The source was peripheral blood, collected 28 days after the second dose of the MenACWY control vaccine. The CDR3 bases are TGTGCCAGCAGCCGCGGACAAAACACCGGGGAGCTGTTTTTT. Protein: CASSRGQNTGELFF.